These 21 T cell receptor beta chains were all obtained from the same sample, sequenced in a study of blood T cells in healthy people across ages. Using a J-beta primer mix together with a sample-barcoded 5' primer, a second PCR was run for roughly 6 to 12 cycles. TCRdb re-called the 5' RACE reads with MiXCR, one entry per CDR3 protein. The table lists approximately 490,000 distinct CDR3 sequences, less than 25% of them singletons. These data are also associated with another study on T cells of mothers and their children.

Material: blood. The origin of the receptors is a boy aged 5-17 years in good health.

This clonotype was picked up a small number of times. In nucleotides, the CDR3 is TGCGCCAGCAGCCAAGGGGCGGGGTACCGGCTAGCGGGAGACGAGCAGTACTTC. The encoded protein is CASSQGAGYRLAGDEQYF. V is TRBV4-3 and J is TRBJ2-7, with 10 bases matching TRBD2. V trimming: 1 base; J trimming: 5 bases; junction bases outside the gene matches: 14. This CDR3 is 18 amino acids long. Germline values: CDR1 LGHNA, CDR2 YSLEER.

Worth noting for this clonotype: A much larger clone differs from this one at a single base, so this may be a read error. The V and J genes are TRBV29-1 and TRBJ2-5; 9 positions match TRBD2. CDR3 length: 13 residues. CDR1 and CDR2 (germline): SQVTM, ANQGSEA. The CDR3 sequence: CSVAASGAYEQHF. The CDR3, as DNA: TGCAGCGTTGCGGCTAGCGGGGCCTACGAGCAGCACTTC.

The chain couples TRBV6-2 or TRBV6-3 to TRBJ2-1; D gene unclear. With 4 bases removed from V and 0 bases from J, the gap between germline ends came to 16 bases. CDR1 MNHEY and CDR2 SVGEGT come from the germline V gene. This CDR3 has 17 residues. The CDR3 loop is CASSLISPWSSYNEQFF. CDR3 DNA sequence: TGTGCCAGCAGTTTGATCAGCCCCTGGAGCTCCTACAATGAGCAGTTCTTC.

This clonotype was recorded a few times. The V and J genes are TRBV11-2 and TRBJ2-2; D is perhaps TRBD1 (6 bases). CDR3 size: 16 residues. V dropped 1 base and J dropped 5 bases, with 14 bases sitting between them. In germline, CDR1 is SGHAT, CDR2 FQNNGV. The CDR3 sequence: CASSLGVGTGTGELFF. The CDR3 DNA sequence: TGTGCCAGCAGCTTAGGAGTTGGTACAGGGACCGGGGAGCTGTTTTTT. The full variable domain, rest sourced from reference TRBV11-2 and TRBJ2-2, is EAGVAQSPRYKIIEKRQSVAFWCNPISGHATLYWYQQILGQGPKLLIQFQNNGVVDDSQLPKDRFSAERLKGVDSTLKIQPAKLEDSAVYLCASSLGVGTGTGELFFGEGSRLTVL.

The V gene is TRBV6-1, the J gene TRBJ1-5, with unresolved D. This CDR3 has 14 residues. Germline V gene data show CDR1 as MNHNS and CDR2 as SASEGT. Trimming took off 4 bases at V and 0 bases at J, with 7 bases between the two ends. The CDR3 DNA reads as TGTGCCAGCAGTGGGGGTATTAGCAATCAGCCCCAGCATTTT. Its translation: CASSGGISNQPQHF.

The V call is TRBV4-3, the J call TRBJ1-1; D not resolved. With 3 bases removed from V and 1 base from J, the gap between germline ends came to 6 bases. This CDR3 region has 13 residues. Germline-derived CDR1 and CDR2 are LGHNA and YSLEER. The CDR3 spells CASSHRTNTEAFF. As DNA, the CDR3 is TGCGCCAGCAGCCACCGTACGAACACTGAAGCTTTCTTT.

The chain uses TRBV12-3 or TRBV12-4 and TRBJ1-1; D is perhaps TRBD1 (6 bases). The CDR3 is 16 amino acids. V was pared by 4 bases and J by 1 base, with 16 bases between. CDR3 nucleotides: TGTGCCAGCAGTTCCCGACGGGGGGCCGGGAACACTGAAGCTTTCTTT. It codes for CASSSRRGAGNTEAFF.

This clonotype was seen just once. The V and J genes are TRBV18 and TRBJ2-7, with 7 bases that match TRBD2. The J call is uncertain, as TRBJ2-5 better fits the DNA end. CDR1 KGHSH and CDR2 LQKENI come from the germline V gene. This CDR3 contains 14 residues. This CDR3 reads CASSPGGKRETQYF. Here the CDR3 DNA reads TGTGCCAGCTCACCGGGGGGGAAGCGAGAGACCCAGTACTTC.

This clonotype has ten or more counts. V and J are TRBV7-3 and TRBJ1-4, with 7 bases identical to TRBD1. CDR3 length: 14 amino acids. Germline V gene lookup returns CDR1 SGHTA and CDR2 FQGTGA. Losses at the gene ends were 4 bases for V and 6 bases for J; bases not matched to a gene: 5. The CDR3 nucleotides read TGTGCCAGCAGCTCCAGGGGGTGGGATGAAAAACTGTTTTTT. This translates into CASSSRGWDEKLFF.

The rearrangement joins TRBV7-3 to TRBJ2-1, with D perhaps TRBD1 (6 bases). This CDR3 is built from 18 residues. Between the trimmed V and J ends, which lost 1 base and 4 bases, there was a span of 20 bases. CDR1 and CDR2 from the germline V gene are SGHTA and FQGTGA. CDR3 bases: TGTGCCAGCAGCTTAAGGGGGCGTGGCGGGCCCTTGTACAATGAGCAGTTCTTC. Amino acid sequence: CASSLRGRGGPLYNEQFF.

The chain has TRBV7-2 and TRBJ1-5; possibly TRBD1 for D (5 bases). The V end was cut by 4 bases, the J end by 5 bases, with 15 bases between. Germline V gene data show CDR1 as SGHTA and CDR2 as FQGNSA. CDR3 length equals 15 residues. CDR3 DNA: TGTGCCAGCAGCTCAAGGGGTGGGGCGGATCAGCCCCAGCATTTT. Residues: CASSSRGGADQPQHF.

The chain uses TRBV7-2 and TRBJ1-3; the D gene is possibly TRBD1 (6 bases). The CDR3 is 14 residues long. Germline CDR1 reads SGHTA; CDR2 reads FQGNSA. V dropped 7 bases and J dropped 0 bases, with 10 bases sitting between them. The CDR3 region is CASKGTLSGNTIYF. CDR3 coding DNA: TGTGCCAGCAAAGGGACACTCTCTGGAAACACCATATATTTT.

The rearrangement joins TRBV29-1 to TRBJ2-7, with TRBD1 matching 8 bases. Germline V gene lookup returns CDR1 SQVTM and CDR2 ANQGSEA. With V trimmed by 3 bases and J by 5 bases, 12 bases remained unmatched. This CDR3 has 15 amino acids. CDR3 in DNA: TGCAGCGTTGAGGCTCAGAGACAGGGGTTCGACGAGCAGTACTTC. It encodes CSVEAQRQGFDEQYF.

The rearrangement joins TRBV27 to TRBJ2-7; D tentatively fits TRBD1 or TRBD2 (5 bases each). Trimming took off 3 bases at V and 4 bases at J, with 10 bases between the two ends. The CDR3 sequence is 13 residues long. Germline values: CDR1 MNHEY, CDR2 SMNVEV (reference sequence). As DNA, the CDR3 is TGTGCCAGCAGTTTGGGGGAACAGTACGAGCAGTACTTC. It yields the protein CASSLGEQYEQYF.

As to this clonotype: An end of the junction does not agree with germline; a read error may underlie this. The CDR3 region has the DNA TGTGCCAGCAGCGCCTTCGACAGGGGGCGAGAGACCCAGCACTTC. Protein: CASSAFDRGRETQHF. V gene TRBV6-6 combines with J gene TRBJ2-5; 10 bases fit TRBD1. Germline lookup yields CDR1 MNHNY and CDR2 SVGAGI (reference sequence). CDR3 length: 15 amino acids.

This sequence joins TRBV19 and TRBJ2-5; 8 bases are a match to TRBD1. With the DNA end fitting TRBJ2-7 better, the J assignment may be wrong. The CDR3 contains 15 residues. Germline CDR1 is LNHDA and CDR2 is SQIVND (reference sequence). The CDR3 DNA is TGTGCCAGTAGCAGTCCGGGACAGGTTTTCTACGAGCAGTACTTC. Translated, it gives CASSSPGQVFYEQYF.

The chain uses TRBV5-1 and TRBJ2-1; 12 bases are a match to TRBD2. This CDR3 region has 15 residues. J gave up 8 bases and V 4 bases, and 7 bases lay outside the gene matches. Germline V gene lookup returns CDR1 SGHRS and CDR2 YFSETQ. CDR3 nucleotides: TGCGCCAGCAGCGCCCGGACTAGCGGGAATGATGAGCAGTTCTTC. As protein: CASSARTSGNDEQFF.

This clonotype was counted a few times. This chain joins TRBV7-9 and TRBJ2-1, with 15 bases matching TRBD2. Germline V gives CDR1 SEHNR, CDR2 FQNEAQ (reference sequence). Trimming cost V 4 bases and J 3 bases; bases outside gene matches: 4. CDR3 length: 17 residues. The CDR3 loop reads CASSWTSGRADYNEQFF. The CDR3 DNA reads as TGTGCCAGCAGCTGGACTAGCGGGAGGGCAGACTACAATGAGCAGTTCTTC.

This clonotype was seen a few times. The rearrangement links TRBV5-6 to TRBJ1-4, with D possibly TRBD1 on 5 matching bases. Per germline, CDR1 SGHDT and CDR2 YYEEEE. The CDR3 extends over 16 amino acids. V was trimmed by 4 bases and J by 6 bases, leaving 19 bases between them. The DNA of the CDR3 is TGTGCCAGCAGCCCCAATCCAGGGCCGGGGGATGAAAAACTGTTTTTT. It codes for CASSPNPGPGDEKLFF.

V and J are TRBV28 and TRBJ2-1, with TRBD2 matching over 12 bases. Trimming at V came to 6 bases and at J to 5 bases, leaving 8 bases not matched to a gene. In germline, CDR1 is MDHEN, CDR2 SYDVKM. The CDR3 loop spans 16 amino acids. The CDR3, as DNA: TGTGCCAGCAGCGCTCTAGCGGGAGGGTTCCACAATGAGCAGTTCTTC. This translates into CASSALAGGFHNEQFF.

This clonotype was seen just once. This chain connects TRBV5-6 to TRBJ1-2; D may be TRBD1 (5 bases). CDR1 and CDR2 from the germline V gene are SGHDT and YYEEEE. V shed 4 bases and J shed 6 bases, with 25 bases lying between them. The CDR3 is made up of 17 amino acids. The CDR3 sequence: CASSHSIFRDGHNGYTF. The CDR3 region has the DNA TGTGCCAGCAGCCATAGTATATTCCGGGACGGTCACAATGGCTACACCTTC.